This entry features one T cell receptor (beta chain) sequence. Within the sample, other DNA sequences also encode this same CDR3. The age range of participants was about 18 to 89 years, with residence in around 22 US areas. A PCR-confirmed or clinician-diagnosed COVID-19 case had contacted exposed participants within 2 weeks of entry. Source study methods: Amplification of reference gene primers was used by the study to estimate nucleated cell counts. The protocol was immunoSEQ multiplex PCR, while the TCRdb copy is restricted to in-frame clones and leaves out a portion. V, J and clone size derive from that table, while D and trimming were established from the DNA sequence. The table records approximately 150,000 clones, 65% to 85% of them present only once. The data belong to a study of blood T cell repertoires in COVID-19. This receptor was taken from a man between 65 and 85 years old who had been exposed to COVID-19. The sample consisted of PBMCs or T cells enriched from blood (not recorded which).

This CDR3 reads CASSPSSTDTQYF. CDR3 DNA: TGTGCCAGTAGCCCCTCTAGCACAGATACGCAGTATTTT. The chain links TRBV19 to TRBJ2-3; D ambiguous. V lost 6 bases to trimming and J lost 0 bases, with 7 bases between them. Germline CDR1 LNHDA, CDR2 SQIVND (reference sequence). The CDR3 runs to 13 residues.